This entry concerns a single T cell receptor (beta chain). In the original analysis: The assay estimated nucleated cells by amplifying reference gene primers. Libraries were prepared by immunoSEQ multiplex PCR; TCRdb keeps only in-frame clonotypes and omits some of them. The V and J calls and clone size are taken from that table; D and trimming were inferred from the DNA. The repertoire holds 150,000 to 180,000 clones, with roughly 84% as singletons. The data originate from a study of blood T cell repertoires in COVID-19. Overall study context: The United States, Italy and Spain provided the acute and convalescent COVID-19 samples. Nucleic acid was either cDNA or gDNA, and it came from T cells, B-cell-depleted T cells, or PBMCs.

The V end was cut by 7 bases, the J end by 5 bases, with 17 bases between. Germline CDR1 is SEHNR and CDR2 is FQNEAQ (reference sequence). The CDR3 sequence is 15 residues long. Seattle's cohort entered during active infection and was followed longitudinally. The J gene is TRBJ2-2, the V gene TRBV7-9; D not certain. This clonotype was sampled from a man aged 55 to 70 with COVID-19, enrolled during active disease. Sequencing was done on a sample of peripheral blood. The CDR3 DNA sequence: TGTGCCAGCACGATAGCCGGCCACCTAACCGGGGAGCTGTTTTTT. This encodes CASTIAGHLTGELFF.